This TCR beta chain was found in a study of CD8 T cells in ankylosing spondylitis (dated by TCRdb to about 2017). A note on the overall study: T cell receptor beta repertoires were profiled in healthy donors and ankylosing spondylitis patients so that disease-linked TCR variants could be found. The whole study cohort included over a hundred healthy donors and 25 ankylosing spondylitis patients. Samples of peripheral blood were taken, and for ankylosing spondylitis patients, synovial fluid was collected as well.

Instrument on record: Illumina HiSeq 2500. Quantitative 5'-RACE with molecular barcodes was the method used to prepare the TCR beta libraries. The source study handled its data this way. To identify disease-linked TCR variants, a new computational method was used, one built on a probabilistic model of VDJ rearrangement. The public reads were reprocessed in TCRdb via fastp at Q25 and MiXCR, keeping in-frame beta chains. Rows are unified per CDR3 protein, each entry keeping the most common DNA and genes. It is TCRdb's table, rather than the study itself, that gives the V and J calls and clone size. Here the sample has just over 350,000 distinct CDR3 sequences; 20% occur a single time. Under 15% of the sample goes to the ten largest clones. This clonotype has a handful of counts. Its antigen has not been determined. No much larger clonotype is one base removed from it; base qualities were not supplied.

Trimming accounts for 0 bases at V and 7 bases at J, while the number of junction bases matched to no gene is 5. The germline V gene yields MGHRA for CDR1 and YSYEKL for CDR2. The CDR3 has 16 amino acids, counting the end cysteine and phenylalanine. Just CDR3 DNA is preserved here, 48 bases in frame from base 1. Results the study describes overall, beyond this receptor: Blood from ankylosing spondylitis patients appeared to be characterized by a TCR beta motif composed of about eight highly homologous amino acid variants. The disease-linked clones were reported as significantly enriched in matched synovial fluid samples from ankylosing spondylitis patients. Some motif variants had previously been reported in the synovial fluid and blood of reactive arthritis patients, which suggests shared mechanisms of disease initiation. A CD8+ phenotype was shown by the disease-linked clones, which were found at relatively low frequencies in peripheral blood.

Specimen: blood, either unsorted or a sorted T cell fraction (not recorded which). Recombination connected TRBV4-1 to TRBJ2-1, with 11 bases in between that match TRBD1. This TCR was recovered from a male donor with ankylosing spondylitis or in good health (not recorded which). This receptor carries the CDR3 CASSQEGQGDGNEQFF. The DNA sequence reads TGCGCCAGCAGCCAAGAGGGACAGGGGGATGGGAATGAGCAGTTCTTC.